A single TCR beta chain is shown here with its context. The antigen is undetermined. The germline V gene encodes CDR1 SQVTM and CDR2 ANQGSEA. The CDR3 sequence is 14 residues long. V shed 4 bases and J shed 0 bases, with 12 bases lying between them. This entry is derived from a study of siplizumab effects on memory and regulatory T cells. The method was immunoSEQ multiplex PCR; TCRdb's version includes in-frame clones alone and lacks a portion of them. Among 15,000 to 20,000 clones, 44% were seen once, and the ten largest hold 6% to 7%. Study conclusions and caveats: Confirmatory evidence of suppressive function in proliferating siplizumab-culture Tregs was not obtained. Mappable alloreactive CD4+ clones averaged approximately 69% Treg-derived with siplizumab versus around 25% in controls. Naive T cells looked more diverse than memory cells and looked like major alloresponse contributors.

The mixed lymphocyte reaction cells were cocultured at 37°C for around 6 days. The clonotype originates from a human donor in good health; the cells came from an allogeneic mixed lymphocyte reaction. Some clones in this sample may be carry-over from other donors' samples. The J gene is TRBJ1-1, the V gene TRBV29-1; a weak D match, TRBD1 (5 bases). Material for sequencing was CFSE-low (dividing) CD4+ T cells sorted from an allogeneic mixed lymphocyte reaction. The CDR3 is CSVASQVLNTEAFF. The CDR3 nucleotides read TGCAGCGTTGCGTCACAGGTTTTGAACACTGAAGCTTTCTTT.